Listed below are T cell receptor beta chains from one sample, sequenced in a study of T cell repertoires in cytomegalovirus infection. TCRdb re-analysed the reads in MiXCR, keeping a single row per CDR3 protein. The sample records about 830,000 distinct CDR3 sequences, 30% to 35% being singletons. The antigens of these receptors remain unknown. This material consisted of cultured CD8+ T cells from PBMCs, taken from culture after CMV antigen stimulation. The receptor source for this set is a human donor in good health (CMV status not recorded). Some clones in this sample may be carry-over from other donors' samples. The CDR3 runs from the conserved cysteine through the conserved F or W.

v_gene: TRBV6-1
j_gene: TRBJ1-4
CDR3aa: CASSEYPPGQRQRKNEELFF

v_gene: TRBV7-9
j_gene: TRBJ2-1
CDR3aa: CASSLDSGASSYNEQFF

v_gene: TRBV6-1
j_gene: TRBJ2-2
CDR3aa: CASSGLSGELFF

v_gene: TRBV10-3
j_gene: TRBJ1-3
CDR3aa: CAISDPGNTIYF

v_gene: TRBV7-9
j_gene: TRBJ1-2
CDR3aa: CASSLSASGVDGYTF

v_gene: TRBV4-1
j_gene: TRBJ1-4
CDR3aa: CASSQDKFVTGASNEKLFF

v_gene: TRBV6-5
j_gene: TRBJ2-7
CDR3aa: CASSYTASYEQYF

v_gene: TRBV4-1
j_gene: TRBJ2-1
CDR3aa: CASSHGLYNEQFF

v_gene: TRBV7-2
j_gene: TRBJ2-5
CDR3aa: CASSLGVHPPQETQYF

v_gene: TRBV24-1
j_gene: TRBJ2-2
CDR3aa: CATSDRLAGGPYTGELFF

v_gene: TRBV6-5
j_gene: TRBJ2-1
CDR3aa: CASSTLAGGRYNEQFF

v_gene: TRBV6-6
j_gene: TRBJ2-2
CDR3aa: CASSGQVNTGELFF

v_gene: TRBV5-5
j_gene: TRBJ1-5
CDR3aa: CASSIGGTEFNQPQHF

v_gene: TRBV19
j_gene: TRBJ1-1
CDR3aa: CASEKAYTEAFF

v_gene: TRBV27
j_gene: TRBJ1-3
CDR3aa: CASSLSLGSGNTIYF